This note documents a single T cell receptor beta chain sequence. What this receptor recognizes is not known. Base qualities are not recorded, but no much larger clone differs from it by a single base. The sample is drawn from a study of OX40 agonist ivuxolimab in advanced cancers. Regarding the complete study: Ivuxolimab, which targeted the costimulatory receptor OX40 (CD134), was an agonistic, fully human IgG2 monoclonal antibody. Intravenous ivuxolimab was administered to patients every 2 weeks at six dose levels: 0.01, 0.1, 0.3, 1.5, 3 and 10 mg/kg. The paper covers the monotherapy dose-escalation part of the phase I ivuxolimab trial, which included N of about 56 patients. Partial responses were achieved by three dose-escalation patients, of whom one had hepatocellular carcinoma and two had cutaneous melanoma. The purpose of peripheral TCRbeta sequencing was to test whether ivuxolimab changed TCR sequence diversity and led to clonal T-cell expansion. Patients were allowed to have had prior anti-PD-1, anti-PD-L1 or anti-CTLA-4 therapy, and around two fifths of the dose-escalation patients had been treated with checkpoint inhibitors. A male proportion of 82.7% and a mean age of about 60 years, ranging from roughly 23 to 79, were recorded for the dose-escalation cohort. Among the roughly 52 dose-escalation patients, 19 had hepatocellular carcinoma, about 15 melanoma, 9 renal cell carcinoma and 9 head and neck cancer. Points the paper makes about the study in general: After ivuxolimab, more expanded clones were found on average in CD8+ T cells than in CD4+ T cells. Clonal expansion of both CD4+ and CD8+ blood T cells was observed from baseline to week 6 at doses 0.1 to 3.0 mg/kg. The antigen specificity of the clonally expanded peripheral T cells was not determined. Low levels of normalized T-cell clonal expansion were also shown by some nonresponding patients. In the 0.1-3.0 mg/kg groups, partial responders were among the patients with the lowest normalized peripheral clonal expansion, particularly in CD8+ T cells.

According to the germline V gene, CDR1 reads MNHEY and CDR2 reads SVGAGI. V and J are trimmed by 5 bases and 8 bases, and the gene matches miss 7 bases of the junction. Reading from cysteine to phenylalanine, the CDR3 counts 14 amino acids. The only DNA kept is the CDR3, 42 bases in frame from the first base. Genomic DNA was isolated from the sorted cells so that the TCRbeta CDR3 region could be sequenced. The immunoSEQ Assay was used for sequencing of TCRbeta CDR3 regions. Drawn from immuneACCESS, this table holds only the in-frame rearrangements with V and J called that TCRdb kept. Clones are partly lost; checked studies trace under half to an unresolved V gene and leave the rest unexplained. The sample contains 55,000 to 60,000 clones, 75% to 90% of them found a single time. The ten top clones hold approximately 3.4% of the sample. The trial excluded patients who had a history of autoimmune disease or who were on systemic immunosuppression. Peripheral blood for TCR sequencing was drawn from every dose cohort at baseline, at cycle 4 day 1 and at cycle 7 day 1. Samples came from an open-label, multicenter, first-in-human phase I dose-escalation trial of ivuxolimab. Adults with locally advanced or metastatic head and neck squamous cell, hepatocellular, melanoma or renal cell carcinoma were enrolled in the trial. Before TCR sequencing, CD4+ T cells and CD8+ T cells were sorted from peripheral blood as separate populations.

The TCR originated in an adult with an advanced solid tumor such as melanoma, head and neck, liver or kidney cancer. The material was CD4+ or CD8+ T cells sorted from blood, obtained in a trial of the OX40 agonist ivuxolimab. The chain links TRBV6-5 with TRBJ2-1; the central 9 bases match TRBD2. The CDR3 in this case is CASSPFRTSDEQFF. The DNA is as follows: TGTGCCAGCAGTCCCTTCCGGACTAGCGATGAGCAGTTCTTC.